The clone carrying this T cell receptor beta chain was found a few times. Germline CDR1 and CDR2: SGHTA and FQGTGA. V lost 5 bases, J lost 5 bases, and 17 bases lay in between. This CDR3 comprises 15 residues. The study isolated at least 6.5 million PBMCs from each sample. These data come from a study of blood T cells in healthy people across ages. Using a J-beta primer mix together with a sample-barcoded 5' primer, a second PCR was run for roughly 6 to 12 cycles. Each TCR beta cDNA got a 12-nucleotide random molecular identifier. Each sample yielded at least 3 million CDR3-containing paired-end reads. From the 5' RACE reads, TCRdb called clonotypes with MiXCR, one entry per CDR3 protein. The sample lists just over 1 million distinct CDR3 sequences; over 35% were seen once.

The chain employs TRBV7-3 and TRBJ2-3; D might be TRBD2 (5 bases). The receptor comes from an older woman in good health. Sequences were obtained from blood. The CDR3 here is CASSLTPSGKDTQYF. For the CDR3, the DNA is TGTGCCAGCAGCCTCACCCCCTCCGGGAAAGATACGCAGTATTTT.